The 24 T cell receptor beta chains presented below share a single source sample, sequenced in a study of T-cell reconstitution after alpha-beta-depleted transplantation in children. This sample's TCRbeta library carried unique molecular identifier barcodes. TCRdb re-derived calls from the PCR reads in MiXCR, one entry per CDR3 protein. The sample records 95,000 to 150,000 distinct CDR3 sequences, 23% being singletons. This sample comprised PBMCs, mostly from graft donor cells, obtained 180 days after TCRalphabeta/CD19-depleted stem cell transplant. All receptors come from a male patient aged 2 to 10 who had a stem cell transplant for chronic granulomatous disease, so the T cells may come from the graft donor.

The chain joins TRBV5-5 to TRBJ2-4; the D gene could be TRBD1 or TRBD2 (6 bases each). Trimming stripped 4 bases from V and 2 bases from J, with 10 bases between. Germline values: CDR1 SGHKS, CDR2 YYEKEE (reference sequence). This CDR3 region has 14 residues. CDR3 in amino acids: CASSLGGTKNIQYF. The CDR3 region has the DNA TGTGCCAGCAGCCTAGGGGGGACCAAAAACATTCAGTACTTC.

The rearrangement joins TRBV12-3 or TRBV12-4 to TRBJ2-3, with D possibly being TRBD2 (5 bases). The V end lost 1 base, the J end lost 6 bases, and 11 bases lay between the germline ends. The CDR3 sequence is 14 residues long. The CDR3 here is CASSLELVADTQYF. Written as DNA, the CDR3 is TGTGCCAGCAGTTTAGAACTAGTGGCGGATACGCAGTATTTT.

At least ten counts were recorded for this clonotype. In DNA form, the CDR3 reads TGTGCCGGACCAGGGGGAATTTTCACTGAAGCTTTCTTT. Its protein is CAGPGGIFTEAFF. The rearrangement links TRBV27 to TRBJ1-1; TRBD1 matches 7 bases. The CDR3 is made up of 13 amino acids. Germline CDR1 and CDR2: MNHEY and SMNVEV (reference sequence). V shed 11 bases and J 4 bases; nucleotides not matched to a gene: 10.

The V and J genes are TRBV29-1 and TRBJ2-3; a weak D match, TRBD2 (5 bases). Per the germline V gene, CDR1 is SQVTM and CDR2 is ANQGSEA. V was shortened by 8 bases and J by 4 bases, with 22 bases between the two germline ends. The CDR3 totals 15 residues. The CDR3 protein is CSSLPAGESADTQYF. DNA of the CDR3: TGCAGCTCACTCCCCGCCGGGGAGTCGGCAGATACGCAGTATTTT.

The chain uses TRBV16 and TRBJ2-1; TRBD2 aligns across 11 bases. The germline V gene encodes CDR1 KGHSY and CDR2 FQNENV. The J segment lost 9 bases and the V segment lost 1 base, leaving 8 bases of the junction unmatched. The CDR3 totals 16 residues. CDR3 amino acids: CASSQFIAGGPGEQFF. For the CDR3, the DNA is TGTGCCAGCAGCCAATTCATAGCGGGGGGGCCAGGTGAGCAGTTCTTC.

Many counts were recorded for this clonotype. The V call is TRBV20-1, the J call TRBJ2-7; 9 bases map to TRBD2. Unmatched junction bases numbered 6, after V lost 1 base and J lost 2 bases. Germline CDR1 reads DFQATT; CDR2 reads SNEGSKA (reference sequence). The length of the CDR3 is 15 residues. The CDR3 coding sequence is TGCAGTGCTAGAGGAGCTAGCGGGGCGGCCTACGAGCAGTACTTC. It is translated as CSARGASGAAYEQYF.

To note about this clonotype: This clone may be a read error of a much larger clone one base away. The chain combines TRBV20-1 with TRBJ2-7; the D is unclear. Trimming stripped 3 bases from V and 10 bases from J, with 13 bases between. Germline assignment: CDR1 DFQATT and CDR2 SNEGSKA (reference sequence). This CDR3 contains 11 residues. The CDR3 DNA reads as TGCAGTGCTAGTGGCGTCGAAGACCAGTACTTC. This codes for CSASGVEDQYF.

The chain is built from TRBV29-1 and TRBJ1-1, with D unclear. The V gene's germline CDR1 is SQVTM and CDR2 ANQGSEA. V was trimmed by 4 bases and J by 1 base, leaving 7 bases between them. This CDR3 is 12 amino acids long. CDR3 sequence: CSVGPTNTEAFF. CDR3 DNA sequence: TGCAGCGTTGGGCCTACGAACACTGAAGCTTTCTTT.

This chain connects TRBV20-1 to TRBJ2-4, with TRBD2 matching over 13 bases. The junction had 5 bases not matched to a gene; V was cut back by 5 bases and J by 1 base. The CDR3 consists of 16 residues. Germline lookup yields CDR1 DFQATT and CDR2 SNEGSKA (reference sequence). CDR3 region: CSAYTTSGGAKNIQYF. The CDR3 DNA reads TGCAGTGCTTACACGACTAGCGGGGGGGCCAAAAACATTCAGTACTTC.

This clonotype was seen repeatedly, ten times or more. The CDR3 DNA reads TGTGCCAGCAGCTTGGTCGGGGGCCTGGGCTATGGCTACACCTTC. Protein product: CASSLVGGLGYGYTF. V gene TRBV5-5 combines with J gene TRBJ1-2, with a tentative D call TRBD1 (6 bases). The CDR3 contains 15 residues. The V and J ends lost 0 bases and 4 bases respectively, with 13 bases between them. The germline CDR1 and CDR2 sequences are SGHKS and YYEKEE (reference sequence).

This chain uses TRBV15 with TRBJ2-5, with 7 bases fitting TRBD1. Per the germline V gene, CDR1 is LNHNV and CDR2 is YYDKDF (reference sequence). V trimming: 5 bases; J trimming: 0 bases; junction bases outside the gene matches: 18. This CDR3 region has 19 residues. The CDR3 loop reads CATSPKRSTGERHQETQYF. Written as DNA, the CDR3 is TGTGCCACCAGCCCCAAAAGATCTACAGGGGAAAGGCACCAAGAGACCCAGTACTTC.

The genes are TRBV12-3 or TRBV12-4 and TRBJ2-7; 7 nucleotides line up with TRBD2. CDR3 length equals 13 residues. Trimming at V came to 4 bases and at J to 6 bases, leaving 6 bases not matched to a gene. Written as DNA, the CDR3 is TGTGCCAGCAGTTGGACTAGGTCGGGCGAGCAGTACTTC. Its translation is CASSWTRSGEQYF.

V gene TRBV2 combines with J gene TRBJ1-4, with D possibly matching TRBD1 (5 bases). V was trimmed by 5 bases and J by 5 bases, leaving 9 bases between them. CDR1 SNHLY and CDR2 FYNNEI come from the germline V gene. This CDR3 comprises 13 residues. The CDR3 reads CASSIRQNEKLFF. The CDR3 nucleotides read TGTGCCAGCAGTATTAGACAGAATGAAAAACTGTTTTTT.

The chain uses TRBV29-1 and TRBJ2-1; no clear D gene. Trimming left V 3 bases short and J 6 bases short, with 12 bases between. Per germline, CDR1 SQVTM and CDR2 ANQGSEA. The CDR3 is 13 residues long. CDR3: CSVDLRSFNEQFF. The CDR3, as DNA: TGCAGCGTTGATCTTAGGTCTTTCAATGAGCAGTTCTTC.

This clonotype was seen at least ten times. The gene calls are TRBV20-1 and TRBJ2-7, with D tentatively TRBD1 (6 bases). The CDR3 loop spans 14 amino acids. Germline CDR1 DFQATT, CDR2 SNEGSKA (reference sequence). The germline V and J ends were trimmed by 0 bases and 3 bases, with 12 bases remaining between them. CDR3 loop: CSARDLGAHYEQYF. CDR3 DNA sequence: TGCAGTGCTAGAGATTTGGGGGCCCACTACGAGCAGTACTTC.

This clonotype was found a few times. The V call is TRBV12-3 or TRBV12-4, the J call TRBJ1-6; D is perhaps TRBD1 (5 bases). The CDR3 totals 16 residues. Trimming pared 4 bases from V and 3 bases from J, leaving 13 bases between. The CDR3 DNA follows: TGTGCCAGCAGTTCCCCCCGACAGCTCTATAATTCACCCCTCCACTTT. Its translation: CASSSPRQLYNSPLHF.

The sample holds many counts of this clonotype. The chain has TRBV6-5 and TRBJ2-4; D is unresolved. Germline V CDR1 and CDR2: MNHEY, SVGAGI. V lost 0 bases to trimming and J lost 4 bases, with 10 bases between them. This CDR3 is built from 15 residues. CDR3 in DNA: TGTGCCAGCAGTTACTCGGTTGGCGGAAAAAACATTCAGTACTTC. This sequence encodes CASSYSVGGKNIQYF.

The J gene is TRBJ2-1, the V gene TRBV3-1; D call uncertain. Per germline, CDR1 LGHDT and CDR2 YNNKEL (reference sequence). V was cut by 3 bases and J by 6 bases, with 6 bases left in between. The CDR3 has 12 amino acids. As DNA, the CDR3 is TGTGCCAGCAGCCATACTCTCAATGAGCAGTTCTTC. This translates into CASSHTLNEQFF.

This clonotype was recorded a few times. The chain joins TRBV28 to TRBJ2-2, with TRBD2 matching over 8 bases. The CDR3 has 20 residues. Trimming at V came to 3 bases and at J to 5 bases, leaving 20 bases not matched to a gene. Per germline, CDR1 MDHEN and CDR2 SYDVKM. The CDR3 is CASSFPVTGKSGRGTGELFF. CDR3 coding DNA: TGTGCCAGCAGTTTCCCGGTTACAGGGAAAAGCGGGAGAGGGACCGGGGAGCTGTTTTTT.

This clonotype was detected a few times. A much larger clone differs from this one at a single base, so this may be a read error. For the CDR3, the DNA is TGCTGTGCCGAGGGTCTAGCGGGAGTCTACAATGAGCAGTTCTTC. It is translated as CCAEGLAGVYNEQFF. This rearrangement joins TRBV20-1 to TRBJ2-1; TRBD2 matches 10 bases. Per the germline V gene, CDR1 is DFQATT and CDR2 is SNEGSKA (reference sequence). The CDR3 length is 15 residues.

The chain links TRBV15 to TRBJ2-3; D is undetermined. The CDR3 runs 15 residues. Per germline, CDR1 LNHNV and CDR2 YYDKDF (reference sequence). The ends were cut back, 5 bases at V and 2 bases at J, with 14 bases in the middle. The CDR3 DNA reads TGTGCCACCAGCCTTGACCCGGGCCTCACAGATACGCAGTATTTT. This gives the protein CATSLDPGLTDTQYF. Using reference TRBV15 and TRBJ2-3 for the parts outside the CDR3, the full variable domain is DAMVIQNPRYQVTQFGKPVTLSCSQTLNHNVMYWYQQKSSQAPKLLFHYYDKDFNNEADTPDNFQSRRPNTSFCFLDIRSPGLGDTAMYLCATSLDPGLTDTQYFGPGTRLTVL.

This clonotype appeared once. The chain combines TRBV20-1 with TRBJ2-2; D might be TRBD1 or TRBD2, each matching 6 bases. V was trimmed by 3 bases and J by 1 base, leaving 21 bases between them. The CDR3 extends over 18 amino acids. Germline CDR1 and CDR2: DFQATT and SNEGSKA (reference sequence). The CDR3 loop is CSASVGPGGRENTGELFF. CDR3 nucleotide sequence: TGCAGTGCTAGTGTAGGTCCCGGGGGCCGGGAGAACACCGGGGAGCTGTTTTTT.

This clonotype was recorded at least ten times. This rearrangement joins TRBV9 to TRBJ2-5; the match to TRBD2 covers 10 bases. V dropped 0 bases and J dropped 3; count of bases not matched to a gene: 2. The CDR3 loop spans 15 amino acids. Germline-derived CDR1 and CDR2 are SGDLS and YYNGEE. The CDR3 nucleotides read TGTGCCAGCAGCGTAGCTACTAGCGGGGAAGAGACCCAGTACTTC. Amino acids: CASSVATSGEETQYF.

The chain employs TRBV5-1 and TRBJ1-1; maybe TRBD1 (5 bases). The CDR3 consists of 16 residues. V lost 4 bases to trimming and J lost 5 bases, with 21 bases between them. Per germline, CDR1 SGHRS and CDR2 YFSETQ. CDR3 DNA: TGCGCCAGCAGCACAAGGAAGACAGCCGGAGAAACTGAAGCTTTCTTT. It encodes CASSTRKTAGETEAFF.